This record concerns one T cell receptor beta chain sequence. This sample was taken from a study of early T cells in non-severe SARS-CoV-2 infection. The CDR3 runs 14 residues. The V gene lost 2 bases and the J gene lost 4 bases, with 11 bases spanning the gap. The V gene's germline CDR1 is SGHVS and CDR2 FNYEAQ. One entry per CDR3 protein, called by TCRdb with MiXCR from the 5' RACE reads. This sample yields 50,000 to 60,000 distinct CDR3 sequences, of which around 9.3% are seen a single time; more than 3% belongs to the top ten. This TCR derives from an adult who was a healthcare worker with PCR-confirmed SARS-CoV-2 infection or an uninfected control (not recorded which). Material: whole blood, obtained at baseline. This chain uses TRBV7-6 with TRBJ2-5; no firm D call. The CDR3 reads CASSLRGVVETQYF. For the CDR3, the DNA is TGTGCCAGCAGCTTACGTGGAGTTGTAGAGACCCAGTACTTC.